The 32 T cell receptor beta chains below were found in one sample sequenced in a study of regulatory T cells. The primer mix had 52 TRBV and 13 TRBJ primers. Profiled with immunoSEQ multiplex PCR; TCRdb holds only in-frame clones, not every one. The sample lists about 20,000 clones, roughly 93% occurring once. What was sequenced was CD8+ T cells sorted from blood. Receptors were obtained from a child aged 2-15 years with CD3G deficiency.

This clone appeared a single time. The gene calls are TRBV7-8 and TRBJ2-1; 12 positions match TRBD2. This CDR3 region has 15 residues. Germline CDR1 is SGHVS and CDR2 is FQNEAQ. The V and J ends lost 3 bases and 10 bases, in that order; junction bases with no gene match: 7. For the CDR3, the DNA is TGTGCCAGCAGCTTGCTAGCGGGAGGGTCCGGGGAGCAGTTCTTC. It yields the protein CASSLLAGGSGEQFF.

The chain has TRBV28 and TRBJ2-3, with 9 bases identical to TRBD2. The CDR3 has 17 residues. Germline V gives CDR1 MDHEN, CDR2 SYDVKM. The J segment lost 6 bases and the V segment lost 1 base, leaving 11 bases of the junction unmatched. Here the CDR3 reads CASSLLSTSGPADTQYF. The CDR3 DNA is TGTGCCAGCAGTTTATTGAGTACTAGCGGGCCTGCGGATACGCAGTATTTT.

This clone was observed once. The rearrangement joins TRBV29-1 to TRBJ2-3, with TRBD2 matching 7 bases. The CDR3 sequence is 14 residues long. V lost 7 bases to trimming and J lost 3 bases; unmatched junction nucleotides: 10. Germline V gene sequence: CDR1 SQVTM, CDR2 ANQGSEA. Here the CDR3 reads CSAGRAGVTDTQYF. The DNA for the CDR3 is TGCAGCGCAGGACGGGCGGGAGTGACAGATACGCAGTATTTT.

This clone appeared a single time. The V gene is TRBV28, the J gene TRBJ2-7; 12 bases map to TRBD2. This CDR3 contains 12 residues. Trimming removed 6 bases from V and 12 bases from J; junction bases left unmatched: 6. Germline CDR1 and CDR2: MDHEN and SYDVKM. In DNA, the CDR3 is TGTGCCAGCAGCTTTCTAGCGGGAGGGGTGTACTTC. Translated, it gives CASSFLAGGVYF.

This clone occurred once. The chain recombines TRBV7-9 with TRBJ2-3; perhaps TRBD1 as D (6 bases). Germline V gives CDR1 SEHNR, CDR2 FQNEAQ (reference sequence). The CDR3 contains 14 residues. V was clipped by 5 bases and J by 2 bases, with 11 bases between them. CDR3 residues: CASSTDRSTDTQYF. The CDR3 nucleotides read TGTGCCAGCAGCACCGACAGGTCCACAGATACGCAGTATTTT.

V is TRBV6-1 and J is TRBJ1-1, with TRBD1 matching 8 bases. The ends lost 7 bases at V and 7 bases at J; junction bases unmatched: 8. Germline V CDR1 and CDR2: MNHNS, SASEGT. This CDR3 spans 13 amino acids. The CDR3 DNA reads TGTGCCAGCACTCCGGGACAGGAGGTTGAAGCTTTCTTT. Translating gives CASTPGQEVEAFF.

The chain is built from TRBV6-1 and TRBJ2-7, with 8 nucleotides matching TRBD2. Germline assignment: CDR1 MNHNS and CDR2 SASEGT. With V trimmed by 6 bases and J by 3 bases, 10 bases remained unmatched. This CDR3 is built from 15 residues. CDR3 amino acids: CASSETSELGYEQYF. Written as DNA, the CDR3 is TGTGCCAGCAGCGAGACTAGCGAGTTGGGCTACGAGCAGTACTTC.

This rearrangement joins TRBV28 to TRBJ2-7; a possible D gene is TRBD1 (6 bases). With 7 bases removed from V and 7 bases from J, the gap between germline ends came to 17 bases. Germline assignment: CDR1 MDHEN and CDR2 SYDVKM. The CDR3 spans 13 residues. CDR3 protein: CASTPTPGEEQYF. The CDR3 region has the DNA TGTGCCAGCACCCCCACCCCAGGGGAAGAGCAGTACTTC.

The chain uses TRBV28 and TRBJ2-7; weak D call: TRBD2 (6 bases). Trimming took off 5 bases at V and 2 bases at J, with 10 bases between the two ends. CDR3 length: 13 residues. Germline loops: CDR1 MDHEN, CDR2 SYDVKM. This CDR3 reads CASSRGTPYEQYF. As DNA, the CDR3 is TGTGCCAGCAGTCGCGGGACCCCCTACGAGCAGTACTTC.

The chain uses TRBV4-1 and TRBJ2-1; D ambiguous. V was pared by 1 base and J by 8 bases, with 15 bases between. This CDR3 spans 15 amino acids. In germline, CDR1 is MGHRA, CDR2 YSYEKL. The CDR3 DNA reads as TGCGCCAGCAGCCAAGGGGATGGGATTATGGATGAGCAGTTCTTC. It translates to CASSQGDGIMDEQFF.

V gene TRBV28 combines with J gene TRBJ2-7; D gene ambiguous. Trimming took 5 bases from V and 6 from J, leaving 11 bases between them. The CDR3 consists of 12 residues. Germline lookup yields CDR1 MDHEN and CDR2 SYDVKM. The CDR3 nucleotides read TGTGCCAGCAGTCTCCATTACGGCGAGCAGTACTTC. It encodes CASSLHYGEQYF.

The V call is TRBV7-9, the J call TRBJ2-3; no firm D call. The V and J ends lost 4 bases and 2 bases respectively, with 4 bases between them. The length of the CDR3 is 12 residues. Germline V gene sequence: CDR1 SEHNR, CDR2 FQNEAQ (reference sequence). CDR3 region: CASSSHTDTQYF. In nucleotides, the CDR3 is TGTGCCAGCAGCTCCCACACAGATACGCAGTATTTT.

This clone has a single count. The rearrangement uses TRBV28 and TRBJ1-5, with 7 bases that match TRBD1. V was clipped by 1 base and J by 2 bases; unmatched bases: 2. The CDR3 length is 15 residues. Germline CDR1 MDHEN, CDR2 SYDVKM. CDR3 sequence reads: CASSLYRGRNQPQHF. CDR3 DNA sequence: TGTGCCAGCAGTTTATACAGGGGTCGCAATCAGCCCCAGCATTTT.

V usage is TRBV28 and J usage is TRBJ2-3, with 7 bases identical to TRBD1. The V gene's germline CDR1 is MDHEN and CDR2 SYDVKM. CDR3 length: 19 amino acids. V dropped 4 bases and J dropped 4; count of bases not matched to a gene: 20. DNA for the CDR3: TGTGCCAGCAGTTCCTTCGGTAGTAGGGTAAGGGGGCCGGCAGATACGCAGTATTTT. Translated: CASSSFGSRVRGPADTQYF.

This chain uses TRBV6-1 with TRBJ2-7, with 10 bases identical to TRBD1. The ends lost 5 bases at V and 6 bases at J; junction bases unmatched: 7. Germline loops: CDR1 MNHNS, CDR2 SASEGT. This CDR3 contains 14 residues. The DNA of the CDR3 is TGTGCCAGCAGTCCCCTCGGGACAGGGGTCGAGCAGTACTTC. Amino acids: CASSPLGTGVEQYF.

The chain carries TRBV28 and TRBJ2-7; weak D call: TRBD1 (5 bases). V lost 2 bases to trimming and J lost 6 bases, with 14 bases between them. The germline V gene has CDR1 MDHEN and CDR2 SYDVKM. The length of the CDR3 is 14 residues. In DNA form, the CDR3 reads TGTGCCAGCAGTTTAACCCGGACACGAATCGAGCAGTACTTC. Translating gives CASSLTRTRIEQYF.

There are a few counts of this clone. The CDR3 reads CASSLANTDTQYF. The CDR3 DNA reads TGTGCCAGCAGTTTGGCGAACACAGATACGCAGTATTTT. The chain has TRBV28 and TRBJ2-3; unclear D gene. Germline V gene lookup returns CDR1 MDHEN and CDR2 SYDVKM. V was shortened by 3 bases and J by 2 bases, with 6 bases between the two germline ends. The CDR3 totals 13 residues.

V and J are TRBV10-2 and TRBJ2-5; 9 positions agree with TRBD2. CDR1 and CDR2 (germline): WSHSY, SAAADI. This CDR3 comprises 15 residues. With 7 bases clipped from V and 0 bases from J, the junction kept 6 bases outside the gene matches. The CDR3 protein is CASIGLAGHQETQYF. The CDR3 DNA is TGCGCCAGCATTGGTCTAGCGGGACACCAAGAGACCCAGTACTTC.

This chain uses TRBV7-8 with TRBJ2-1; 9 bases fit TRBD2. J was trimmed by 7 bases and V by 5 bases; bases with no gene match: 15. The CDR3 is 17 residues long. CDR1 and CDR2 (germline): SGHVS, FQNEAQ. The CDR3 loop reads CASSLIPGTSSGNEQFF. The CDR3 DNA follows: TGTGCCAGCAGCCTAATCCCCGGGACTAGCTCTGGGAATGAGCAGTTCTTC.

This chain links TRBV27 with TRBJ2-7, with D uncertain. Germline V lookup: CDR1 MNHEY, CDR2 SMNVEV (reference sequence). Trimming took off 4 bases at V and 5 bases at J, with 6 bases between the two ends. The CDR3 extends over 11 amino acids. This chain's CDR3 is CASSSTHEQYF. Here the CDR3 DNA reads TGTGCCAGCAGTTCCACCCACGAGCAGTACTTC.

This clone was seen a few times. V is TRBV21-1 and J is TRBJ2-3. TRBV21-1 is shown as a pseudogene. The CDR3 spans 17 residues. The CDR3 reads CASGKGWAGRTTDTQYF. The CDR3 region has the DNA TGTGCCAGCGGCAAAGGATGGGCCGGCAGGACCACAGATACGCAGTATTTT.

This chain uses TRBV28 with TRBJ2-7; D is unclear. Germline CDR1 MDHEN, CDR2 SYDVKM. Deletions cut 4 bases from V and 2 bases from J, with 12 bases between. The CDR3 covers 14 residues. The CDR3 reads CASSSILNPYEQYF. CDR3 sequence (DNA): TGTGCCAGCAGTTCCATCTTAAACCCCTACGAGCAGTACTTC.

The rearrangement joins TRBV19 to TRBJ1-5; D not certain. From germline, CDR1 is LNHDA and CDR2 SQIVND (reference sequence). This CDR3 has 13 amino acids. Between the trimmed V and J ends, which lost 4 bases and 3 bases, there was a span of 7 bases. The CDR3 loop reads CASSRVNNQPQHF. For the CDR3, the DNA is TGTGCCAGTAGTAGGGTTAACAATCAGCCCCAGCATTTT.

This clone appeared once. The V gene is TRBV7-8, the J gene TRBJ2-1, with TRBD2 matching 13 bases. CDR3 length: 17 residues. Germline V CDR1 and CDR2: SGHVS, FQNEAQ. V was clipped by 1 base and J by 7 bases; unmatched bases: 7. The CDR3 bases are TGTGCCAGCAGCTTAGGAGCCGGACTAGCGGGAGTAAATGAGCAGTTCTTC. It specifies CASSLGAGLAGVNEQFF.

The chain links TRBV11-2 to TRBJ2-7, with D perhaps assigned TRBD1 or TRBD2 (5 bases each). Germline values: CDR1 SGHAT, CDR2 FQNNGV. This CDR3 has 14 residues. Trimming took 3 bases from V and 2 from J, leaving 11 bases between them. CDR3 sequence: CASSLPGLPYEQYF. The CDR3 region has the DNA TGTGCCAGCAGCTTGCCGGGGCTTCCCTACGAGCAGTACTTC.

This clone was detected only a few times. This sequence joins TRBV7-9 and TRBJ2-1, with D perhaps TRBD2 (5 bases). This CDR3 comprises 12 residues. V was trimmed by 4 bases and J by 9 bases, leaving 10 bases between them. The germline V gene has CDR1 SEHNR and CDR2 FQNEAQ (reference sequence). The CDR3 region has the DNA TGTGCCAGCAGCTACGGGGTGGGTGAGCAGTTCTTC. Protein product: CASSYGVGEQFF.

This chain joins TRBV27 and TRBJ2-1; no firm D call. The CDR3 sequence is 15 residues long. Germline CDR1 is MNHEY and CDR2 is SMNVEV (reference sequence). Trimming took off 7 bases at V and 1 base at J, with 14 bases between the two ends. As DNA, the CDR3 is TGTGCCAGCAAAGCCGTCTTGTCTTCCTACAATGAGCAGTTCTTC. Protein: CASKAVLSSYNEQFF.

In DNA, the CDR3 is TGTGCCAGCAGTGAACGCAGCCCCTTAGCGGGAGGGCCCCACGAGCAGTACTTC. It codes for CASSERSPLAGGPHEQYF. This chain uses TRBV6-1 with TRBJ2-7, with 11 bases lining up with TRBD2. V lost 2 bases, J lost 5 bases, and 14 bases stayed unmatched. The CDR3 length is 18 residues. Germline V CDR1 and CDR2: MNHNS, SASEGT.

The chain joins TRBV28 to TRBJ2-1, with TRBD2 identical over 11 bases. The CDR3 length is 16 residues. Trimming removed 5 bases from V and 6 bases from J; junction bases left unmatched: 9. CDR1 and CDR2 from the germline V gene are MDHEN and SYDVKM. In DNA, the CDR3 is TGTGCCAGCAGTCCCTGGAAACTAGCGGGAGTCAATGAGCAGTTCTTC. It specifies CASSPWKLAGVNEQFF. Filled out from reference TRBV28 and TRBJ2-1, the complete variable domain reads DVKVTQSSRYLVKRTGEKVFLECVQDMDHENMFWYRQDPGLGLRLIYFSYDVKMKEKGDIPEGYSVSREKKERFSLILESASTNQTSMYLCASSPWKLAGVNEQFFGPGTRLTVL.

Concerning this clone: Other DNA sequences within the sample encode an identical CDR3. The chain has TRBV28 and TRBJ1-1, with D tentatively TRBD1 (5 bases). CDR1 is MDHEN and CDR2 is SYDVKM in the germline V gene. The CDR3 loop spans 14 amino acids. V lost 6 bases and J 0 bases, leaving 11 bases between the germline ends. CDR3 sequence (DNA): TGTGCCAGCAGCTTCCGGGGGATGAACACTGAAGCTTTCTTT. Amino acid sequence: CASSFRGMNTEAFF.

This CDR3 is CASSEPDLNNEQFF. In DNA, the CDR3 is TGCGCCAGCAGTGAGCCGGACCTTAACAATGAGCAGTTCTTC. The chain couples TRBV10-2 to TRBJ2-1; D call uncertain. The CDR3 has 14 residues. The germline V gene has CDR1 WSHSY and CDR2 SAAADI. V dropped 2 bases and J dropped 5 bases, with 10 bases sitting between them.

The chain links TRBV6-4 to TRBJ2-5, with D unclear. The end of the DNA is better explained by TRBJ2-7, so the J call may be wrong. CDR3 length: 12 residues. Germline CDR1 is MRHNA and CDR2 is SNTAGT. The CDR3 is CASSDRSYEQYF. The CDR3, as DNA: TGTGCCAGCAGTGACAGATCCTACGAGCAGTACTTC.